A single sample gave rise to the 7 T cell receptor beta chains below, sequenced in a study of blood T cell repertoires in COVID-19. The method was immunoSEQ multiplex PCR; TCRdb's version includes in-frame clones alone and lacks a portion of them. The sample includes a few hundred thousand clones, around 87% seen only once; the top ten take 2% to 2.5%. Sequenced sample: peripheral blood. The origin of the receptors is a woman aged 45 to 65 with acute or convalescent COVID-19.

The genes are TRBV24-1 and TRBJ1-5; 9 nucleotides match TRBD1. The ends lost 4 bases at V and 2 bases at J; junction bases unmatched: 5. Per germline, CDR1 KGHDR and CDR2 SFDVKD. CDR3 length: 16 residues. The DNA of the CDR3 is TGTGCCACCAGTGACCCGACAGGGGGTGGCAATCAGCCCCAGCATTTT. Protein sequence: CATSDPTGGGNQPQHF.

V usage is TRBV4-2 and J usage is TRBJ2-3; D gene ambiguous. Germline CDR1 LGHNA, CDR2 YNFKEQ. The CDR3 runs 15 residues. V lost 4 bases and J 1 base, leaving 12 bases between the germline ends. The CDR3 spells CASSLTSTGTDTQYF. Written as DNA, the CDR3 is TGTGCCAGCAGCCTAACCTCGACTGGCACAGATACGCAGTATTTT.

This chain joins TRBV2 and TRBJ2-7; D may be TRBD1 (5 bases). This CDR3 contains 12 residues. V dropped 6 bases and J dropped 5 bases, with 11 bases sitting between them. CDR1 SNHLY and CDR2 FYNNEI come from the germline V gene. The CDR3 nucleotides are TGTGCCAGCAGGACCCAGGGTGACGAGCAGTACTTC. Encoded protein: CASRTQGDEQYF.

CDR3 DNA: TGTGCCAGCAGCCGACAGGGGACCGCCTTGAGCTCCTACGAGCAGTACTTC. Amino acid sequence: CASSRQGTALSSYEQYF. The chain is built from TRBV5-5 and TRBJ2-7; the match to TRBD1 covers 8 bases. After removal of 4 bases from V and 0 bases from J, the junction contained 12 bases not matched to a gene. CDR1 SGHKS and CDR2 YYEKEE come from the germline V gene (reference sequence). This CDR3 comprises 17 residues.

The CDR3 protein is CAISEPTDRKETQYF. The DNA for the CDR3 is TGTGCCATCAGTGAGCCTACTGACAGGAAAGAGACCCAGTACTTC. The chain employs TRBV10-3 and TRBJ2-5, with D tentatively TRBD1 (6 bases). The germline gives CDR1 ENHRY, CDR2 SYGVKD. This CDR3 has 15 amino acids. The V gene lost 2 bases and the J gene lost 3 bases, with 13 bases spanning the gap.

This clone showed up just once. The chain combines TRBV29-1 with TRBJ2-3; TRBD2 agrees at 13 bases. Looked up from germline, CDR1 is SQVTM and CDR2 is ANQGSEA. The length of the CDR3 is 16 residues. With V trimmed by 2 bases and J by 1 base, 3 bases remained unmatched. The CDR3 sequence is CSVEPTSGRGTDTQYF. DNA of the CDR3: TGCAGCGTTGAACCTACTAGCGGGAGGGGCACAGATACGCAGTATTTT.

V gene TRBV21-1 combines with J gene TRBJ1-5. TRBV21-1 is an annotated pseudogene. This CDR3 has 19 amino acids. The CDR3 sequence is CASSNGGGGMDYGNQPQHF. As DNA, the CDR3 is TGTGCCAGCAGCAACGGCGGGGGGGGGATGGACTACGGCAATCAGCCCCAGCATTTT.